Presented here are 3 T cell receptor beta chains from one specimen sequenced in a study of CD8 T cells in ankylosing spondylitis. Each CDR3 protein is one row after TCRdb ran MiXCR on the 5' RACE reads. The repertoire holds about 190,000 distinct CDR3 sequences, with 13% as singletons. Sequenced input: blood, either unsorted or a sorted T cell fraction (not recorded which). The receptors were sampled from a female donor with ankylosing spondylitis or in good health (not recorded which).

This clonotype was seen repeatedly, ten times or more. The chain employs TRBV29-1 and TRBJ2-3; TRBD2 matches 7 bases. Losses at the gene ends were 6 bases for V and 10 bases for J; bases not matched to a gene: 10. The germline CDR1 and CDR2 sequences are SQVTM and ANQGSEA. The CDR3 runs to 12 residues. CDR3 sequence: CSVDKAGTAQYF. CDR3 sequence (DNA): TGCAGCGTAGATAAAGCGGGAACGGCGCAGTATTTT.

This clonotype was observed a handful of times. The chain combines TRBV7-9 with TRBJ2-3, with D possibly called TRBD1 or TRBD2 (5 bases each). Per germline, CDR1 SEHNR and CDR2 FQNEAQ (reference sequence). V lost 0 bases, J lost 0 bases, and 10 bases lay in between. This CDR3 is built from 16 residues. The CDR3, as DNA: TGTGCCAGCAGCTTAGCCTTGAGGGGAAGCACAGATACGCAGTATTTT. As protein: CASSLALRGSTDTQYF.

As for this clonotype: This could be a read error, since a much larger clone is one nucleotide away. The chain carries TRBV28 and TRBJ2-7; possibly TRBD1 for D (5 bases). The CDR3 has 15 residues. The germline V gene has CDR1 MDHEN and CDR2 SYDVKM. V was trimmed by 3 bases and J by 11 bases, leaving 23 bases between them. In DNA, the CDR3 is TGTGCCAGCAGTTTGGGGTCTGCAGGGTTGTCAAGGAAGTACTTC. Protein product: CASSLGSAGLSRKYF.